Listed here are 14 T cell receptor beta chains from one sample, sequenced in a study of T cell changes during pregnancy in multiple sclerosis. Sequencing was performed with immunoSEQ multiplex PCR; in TCRdb, only in-frame clones are kept and a portion is missing. The data show some 32,000 clones, with around nine tenths seen just once and 3.5% to 4.5% held by the top ten. Sample: CD8+ T cells from peripheral blood mononuclear cells, taken in the second trimester of pregnancy. Receptor source: a female donor with multiple sclerosis, enrolled in a pregnancy study.

This clone came up once. The chain joins TRBV5-6 to TRBJ1-4; no reliable D call. CDR1 and CDR2 (germline): SGHDT, YYEEEE. Trimming removed 7 bases at V and 0 bases at J, with 22 bases between. This CDR3 spans 18 amino acids. The CDR3 here is CASHYYIEPVATNEKLFF. The CDR3 DNA sequence: TGTGCCAGCCATTATTATATCGAACCAGTTGCAACTAATGAAAAACTGTTTTTT.

This clone has only a few counts. The chain links TRBV5-4 to TRBJ1-1; D might be TRBD1 (6 bases). The CDR3 totals 16 residues. V lost 5 bases and J lost 1, with 18 bases in between. Per germline, CDR1 SGHNT and CDR2 YYREEE (reference sequence). Here the CDR3 DNA reads TGTGCCAGCAGAAAAGAGCCGGGACACCAGAACACTGAAGCTTTCTTT. This encodes CASRKEPGHQNTEAFF.

The gene calls are TRBV7-9 and TRBJ2-7; D not resolved. CDR1 and CDR2 (germline): SEHNR, FQNEAQ (reference sequence). The CDR3 consists of 12 residues. V dropped 7 bases and J dropped 5 bases, with 12 bases sitting between them. The DNA for the CDR3 is TGTGCCAGCACCACTTCAGGTAACGAGCAGTACTTC. It yields the protein CASTTSGNEQYF. Filled out from reference TRBV7-9 and TRBJ2-7, the complete variable domain reads DTGVSQNPRHKITKRGQNVTFRCDPISEHNRLYWYRQTLGQGPEFLTYFQNEAQLEKSRLLSDRFSAERPKGSFSTLEIQRTEQGDSAMYLCASTTSGNEQYFGPGTRLTVT.

This clone was picked up one time. The chain links TRBV7-9 to TRBJ2-7; 7 bases line up with TRBD2. Germline CDR1 reads SEHNR; CDR2 reads FQNEAQ (reference sequence). Unmatched junction bases numbered 13, after V lost 5 bases and J lost 3 bases. The CDR3 runs 16 residues. Here the CDR3 reads CASSPRGTIYLYEQYF. The CDR3 bases are TGTGCCAGCAGCCCGAGAGGGACTATCTACCTCTACGAGCAGTACTTC.

This clone was seen a single time. The chain combines TRBV14 with TRBJ2-5; the match to TRBD2 covers 9 bases. The CDR3 has 15 residues. Germline V gives CDR1 SGHDN, CDR2 FVKESK. V lost 3 bases and J lost 1; bases outside the gene matches: 3. The CDR3 sequence: CASSQLAGTQETQYF. CDR3 DNA sequence: TGTGCCAGCAGCCAGCTAGCGGGGACCCAAGAGACCCAGTACTTC.

The rearrangement joins TRBV28 to TRBJ2-7, with D perhaps TRBD2 (6 bases). Trimming stripped 3 bases from V and 0 bases from J, with 12 bases between. Germline lookup yields CDR1 MDHEN and CDR2 SYDVKM. CDR3 size: 15 residues. CDR3 region: CASSLERARSYEQYF. In DNA form, the CDR3 reads TGTGCCAGCAGTTTGGAGCGGGCCCGCTCCTACGAGCAGTACTTC.

The genes are TRBV28 and TRBJ2-7; the D is unclear. Germline values: CDR1 MDHEN, CDR2 SYDVKM. V dropped 4 bases and J dropped 6 bases, with 13 bases sitting between them. The CDR3 consists of 13 residues. Here the CDR3 DNA reads TGTGCCAGCAGTTCCATGGAGTCGGTCGAGCAGTACTTC. Translating gives CASSSMESVEQYF.

This clone was seen only once. V and J are TRBV7-9 and TRBJ2-1, with D possibly being TRBD2 (6 bases). Deletions cut 0 bases from V and 9 bases from J, with 18 bases between. From germline, CDR1 is SEHNR and CDR2 FQNEAQ (reference sequence). The CDR3 is made up of 16 amino acids. The CDR3: CASSLARGKPPGEQFF. CDR3 sequence (DNA): TGTGCCAGCAGCTTAGCGCGCGGGAAGCCCCCGGGTGAGCAGTTCTTC.

The V call is TRBV5-4, the J call TRBJ2-3, with 7 nucleotides matching TRBD2. Germline V gene sequence: CDR1 SGHNT, CDR2 YYREEE (reference sequence). The CDR3 is 15 amino acids. With V trimmed by 7 bases and J by 0 bases, 8 bases remained unmatched. CDR3 in DNA: TGTGCCAGCCCCAGCGAAGCGGGAAGCACAGATACGCAGTATTTT. Amino acid sequence: CASPSEAGSTDTQYF.

The CDR3 DNA is TGCGCCAGCAGCCAAGATTTCAGGGTCGATGGCTACACCTTC. Translating gives CASSQDFRVDGYTF. The rearrangement joins TRBV4-1 to TRBJ1-2, with D possibly matching TRBD1 (5 bases). Germline V gene lookup returns CDR1 MGHRA and CDR2 YSYEKL. The length of the CDR3 is 14 residues. V was clipped by 0 bases and J by 6 bases, with 11 bases between them.

The chain uses TRBV5-1 and TRBJ1-2; 8 bases line up with TRBD1. J lost 3 bases, V lost 4 bases, and 8 bases had no gene match. CDR1 SGHRS and CDR2 YFSETQ come from the germline V gene. There are 15 residues in the CDR3. In nucleotides, the CDR3 is TGCGCCAGCAGCCACGACAGGGGTGGCTACTATGGCTACACCTTC. Encoded protein: CASSHDRGGYYGYTF.

This chain uses TRBV4-3 with TRBJ2-2; TRBD2 aligns across 9 bases. The length of the CDR3 is 17 residues. Losses at the gene ends were 0 bases for V and 7 bases for J; bases not matched to a gene: 9. CDR1 is LGHNA, CDR2 YSLEER, per germline. The DNA of the CDR3 is TGCGCCAGCAGCCAAGATGGGTCGAATAGCGGGGGCGGGGAGCTGTTTTTT. Translation gives CASSQDGSNSGGGELFF.

This clone was observed a single time. The chain is built from TRBV27 and TRBJ1-1; D gene ambiguous. This CDR3 has 15 amino acids. Germline loops: CDR1 MNHEY, CDR2 SMNVEV (reference sequence). Trimming shortened V by 6 bases and J by 4 bases, and 18 bases separated the two germline ends. The DNA for the CDR3 is TGTGCCAGCAGCCCCATCGGGGATCTTGGCACTGAAGCTTTCTTT. Translated: CASSPIGDLGTEAFF.

The chain carries TRBV19 and TRBJ2-1, with a weak D call TRBD2 (6 bases). The germline V and J ends were trimmed by 7 bases and 1 base, with 11 bases remaining between them. Germline V lookup: CDR1 LNHDA, CDR2 SQIVND (reference sequence). The CDR3 is made up of 14 amino acids. The CDR3, as DNA: TGTGCCAGTACTACACGGGGGTCCTACAATGAGCAGTTCTTC. This codes for CASTTRGSYNEQFF.